This T cell receptor beta chain was obtained from a study of radiotherapy plus CTLA-4 blockade in lung cancer. General study points: TCR clones of tumor origin grew in blood after radiotherapy plus ipilimumab.

About this clone: What it recognizes is unknown.

Germline V lookup: CDR1 MNHNS, CDR2 SASEGT. Trimming shortened V by 3 bases and J by 5 bases, and 11 bases separated the two germline ends. The CDR3 covers 13 residues. Data came from immunoSEQ multiplex PCR; TCRdb stores just in-frame clones and leaves some out. This sample has some 110,000 clones, with roughly four fifths found just once. The sample consisted of peripheral blood, taken from a patient treated with radiotherapy plus ipilimumab. This rearrangement joins TRBV6-1 to TRBJ2-7; D unclear. The clonotype comes from a human donor with non-small cell lung cancer that progressed on radiotherapy plus ipilimumab. Some clones in this sample may be carry-over from other donors' samples. This CDR3 is CASSDPPYNEQYF. The CDR3 coding sequence is TGTGCCAGCAGTGACCCCCCCTATAACGAGCAGTACTTC.